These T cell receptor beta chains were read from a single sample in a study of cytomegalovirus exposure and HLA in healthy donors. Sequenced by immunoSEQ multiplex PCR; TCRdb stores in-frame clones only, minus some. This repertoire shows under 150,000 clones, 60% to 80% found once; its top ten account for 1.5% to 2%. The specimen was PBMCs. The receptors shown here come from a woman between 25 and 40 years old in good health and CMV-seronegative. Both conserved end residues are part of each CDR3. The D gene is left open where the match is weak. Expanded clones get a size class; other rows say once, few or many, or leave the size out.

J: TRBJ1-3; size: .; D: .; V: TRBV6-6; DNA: TGTGCCAGCAGTTATGAGGGGGACCCTGGAAACACCATATATTTT; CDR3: CASSYEGDPGNTIYF
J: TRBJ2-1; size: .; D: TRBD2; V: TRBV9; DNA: TGTGCCAGCAGCGGACCCTTCCGAGCGGGGGGTTACAATGAGCAGTTCTTC; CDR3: CASSGPFRAGGYNEQFF
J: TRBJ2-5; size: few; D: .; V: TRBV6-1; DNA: TGTGCCAGCATTGGGGGGGCCACCCAAGAGACCCAGTACTTC; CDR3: CASIGGATQETQYF
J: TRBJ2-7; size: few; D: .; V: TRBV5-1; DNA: TGCGCCAGCAGCCCTGTCCAACTAGCAATAAGCGAGCAGTACTTC; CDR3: CASSPVQLAISEQYF
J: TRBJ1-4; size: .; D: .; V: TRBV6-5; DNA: TGTGCCAGCAGTTCGGACAGAACAACTAATGAAAAACTGTTTTTT; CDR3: CASSSDRTTNEKLFF
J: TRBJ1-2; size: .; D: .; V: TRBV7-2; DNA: TGTGCCAGCAGCTTAGCGCTCGAGGGCTACACCTTC; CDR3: CASSLALEGYTF
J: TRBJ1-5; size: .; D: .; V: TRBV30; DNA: TGTGCCTGGAGCTCTCAGGGGAATCAGCCCCAGCATTTT; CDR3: CAWSSQGNQPQHF
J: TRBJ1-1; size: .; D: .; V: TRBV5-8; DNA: TGTGCCAGCAGCGTAAGGGGCGAGAACACTGAAGCTTTCTTT; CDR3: CASSVRGENTEAFF
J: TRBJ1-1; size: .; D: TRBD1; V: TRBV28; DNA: TGTGCCAGCAGAAGCCGGGACAGACTAACTGAAGCTTTCTTT; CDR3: CASRSRDRLTEAFF
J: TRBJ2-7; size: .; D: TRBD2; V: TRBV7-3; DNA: TGTGCCAGCAGCTTAAACCCCGGGGGGGAGCAGTACTTC; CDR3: CASSLNPGGEQYF
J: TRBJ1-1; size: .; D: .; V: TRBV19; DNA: TGTGCCAGTAGTATTAAGGGGCCGATTGAAGCTTTCTTT; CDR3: CASSIKGPIEAFF
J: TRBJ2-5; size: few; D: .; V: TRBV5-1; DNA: TGCGCCAGCAGCTTGACCGAACCAGGGGAGACCCAGTACTTC; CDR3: CASSLTEPGETQYF
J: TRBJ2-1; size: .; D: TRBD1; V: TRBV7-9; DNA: TGTGCCAGCAGCGACACCCGACAGGGGCTTTACAATGAGCAGTTCTTC; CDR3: CASSDTRQGLYNEQFF
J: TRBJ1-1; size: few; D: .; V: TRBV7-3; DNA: TGTGCCAGCAGCCTGTCTGGGGCACTTAACACTGAAGCTTTCTTT; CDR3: CASSLSGALNTEAFF
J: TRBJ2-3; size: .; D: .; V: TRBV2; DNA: TGTGCCAGCAGGGCCTCCGGGGAGACAAGGACGCAGTATTTT; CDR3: CASRASGETRTQYF
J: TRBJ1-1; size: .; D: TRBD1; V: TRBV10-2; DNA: TGCGCCAGCAGTGACGTGACAGGGTATGACACTGAAGCTTTCTTT; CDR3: CASSDVTGYDTEAFF
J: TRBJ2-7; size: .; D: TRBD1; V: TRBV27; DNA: TGTGCCAGCAGAGACGCCGGGACAGGGGGCTACGAGCAGTACTTC; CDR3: CASRDAGTGGYEQYF
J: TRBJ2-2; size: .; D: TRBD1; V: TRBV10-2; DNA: TGCGCCAGCAGTGTAGACAGGGGGATGGGAACCGGGGAGCTGTTTTTT; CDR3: CASSVDRGMGTGELFF
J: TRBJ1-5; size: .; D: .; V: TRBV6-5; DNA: TGTGCCAGCAGTTACCAGATCAATCAGCCCCAGCATTTT; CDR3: CASSYQINQPQHF
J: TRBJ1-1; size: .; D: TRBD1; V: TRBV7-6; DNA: TGTGCCAGCAGCTCTGACAGGGTTCGAGACACTGAAGCTTTCTTT; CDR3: CASSSDRVRDTEAFF
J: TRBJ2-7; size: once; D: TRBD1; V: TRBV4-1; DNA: TGCGCCAGCAGCCAGGCGACAGGGGTCTCCTACGAGCAGTACTTC; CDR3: CASSQATGVSYEQYF
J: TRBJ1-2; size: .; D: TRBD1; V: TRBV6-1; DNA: TGTGCCATACAGGGGGGAGGCTACACCTTC; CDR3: CAIQGGGYTF
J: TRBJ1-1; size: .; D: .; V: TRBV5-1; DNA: TGCGCCAGCAGCTTGTCGTCTGTGACAGAAGCTTTCTTT; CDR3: CASSLSSVTEAFF
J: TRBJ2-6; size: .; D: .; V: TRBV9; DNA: TGTGCCAGCAGCGTATCCTATTCAGGGGCTGGGGCCAACGTCCTGACTTTC; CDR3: CASSVSYSGAGANVLTF
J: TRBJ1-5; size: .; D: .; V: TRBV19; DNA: TGTGCCAGTAGCACGGACAACAGACCTAATCAGCCCCAGCATTTT; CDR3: CASSTDNRPNQPQHF
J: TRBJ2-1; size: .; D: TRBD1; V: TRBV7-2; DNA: TGTGCCAGCAGCTTGTGGACAGGGCCCTACAATGAGCAGTTCTTC; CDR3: CASSLWTGPYNEQFF
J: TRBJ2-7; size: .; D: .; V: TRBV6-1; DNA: TGTGCCAGCAGTGAAGCGAGATACGAGCAGTACTTC; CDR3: CASSEARYEQYF
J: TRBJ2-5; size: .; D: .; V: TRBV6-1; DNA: TGTGCCAGCAGTGAAAAACGGGGGACCCAGTACTTC; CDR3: CASSEKRGTQYF
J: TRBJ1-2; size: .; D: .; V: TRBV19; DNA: TGTGCCAGTAGTTTCTGGGAGGGTCCCACGAACTATTATGGCTACACCTTC; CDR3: CASSFWEGPTNYYGYTF
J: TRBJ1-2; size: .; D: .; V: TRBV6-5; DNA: TGTGCCAGCAGAGGCGACAGCTATGGCTACACCTTC; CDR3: CASRGDSYGYTF
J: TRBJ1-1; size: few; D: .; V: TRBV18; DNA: TGTGCCAGCTCACAATTTCAGGGTGAAGCTTTCTTT; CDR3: CASSQFQGEAFF
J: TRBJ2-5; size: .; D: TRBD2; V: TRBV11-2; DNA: TGTGCCAGCAGACGACTAGCGGGGCAGGAAGAGACCCAGTACTTC; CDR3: CASRRLAGQEETQYF
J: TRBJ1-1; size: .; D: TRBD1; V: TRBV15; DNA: TGTGCCACCAGCAGGTCCGGGACAGGTAACACTGAAGCTTTCTTT; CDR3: CATSRSGTGNTEAFF
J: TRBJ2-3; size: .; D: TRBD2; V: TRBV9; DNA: TGTGCCAGCAGCCCCCGGACTAGCGGGGGCACAGATACGCAGTATTTT; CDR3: CASSPRTSGGTDTQYF
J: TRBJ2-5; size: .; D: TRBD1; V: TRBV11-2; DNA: TGTGCCAGCAGCTTAGACGACAGGGGATATGAGACCCAGTACTTC; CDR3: CASSLDDRGYETQYF
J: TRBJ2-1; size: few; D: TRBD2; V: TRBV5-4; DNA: TGTGCCAGCAGCTTGGGGACTAGCGGGGGAAATAATGAGCAGTTCTTC; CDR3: CASSLGTSGGNNEQFF
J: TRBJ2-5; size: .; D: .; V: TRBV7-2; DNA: TGTGCCAGCAGCTTAGGGAGGGGCTGGGAGACCCAGTACTTC; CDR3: CASSLGRGWETQYF
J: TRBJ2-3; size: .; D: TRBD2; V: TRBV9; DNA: TGTGCCAGCAGCGTCGGAGCGGGGGCTAGCACAGATACGCAGTATTTT; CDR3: CASSVGAGASTDTQYF
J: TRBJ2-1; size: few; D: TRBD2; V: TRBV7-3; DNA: TGTGCCAGCAGCTTAAGACTAGCGGGGGGCAATGAGCAGTTCTTC; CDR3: CASSLRLAGGNEQFF
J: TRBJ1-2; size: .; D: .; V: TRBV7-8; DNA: TGTGCCAGCAGCGACGCCGGGACAATCTATGGCTACACCTTC; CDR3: CASSDAGTIYGYTF
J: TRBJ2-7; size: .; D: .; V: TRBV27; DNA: TGTGCCAGCAGTTTATACACAGGGTCCAAAGTCTTTTACGAGCAGTACTTC; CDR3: CASSLYTGSKVFYEQYF
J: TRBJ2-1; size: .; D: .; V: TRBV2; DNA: TGTGCCAGCGCAGGACAAGTCCAAATCAATGAGCAGTTCTTC; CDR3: CASAGQVQINEQFF
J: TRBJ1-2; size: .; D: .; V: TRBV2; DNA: TGTGCCAGCAGTGATCTGGGAACGGAGGGCTATGGCTACACCTTC; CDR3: CASSDLGTEGYGYTF
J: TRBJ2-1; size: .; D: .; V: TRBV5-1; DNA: TGCGCCAGCAGCTTGCTTAGCTCCTACAATGAGCAGTTCTTC; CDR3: CASSLLSSYNEQFF
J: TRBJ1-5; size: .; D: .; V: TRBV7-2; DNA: TGTGCCAGCAGAGCCGGGGGGGCGGGAATTAATCAGCCCCAGCATTTT; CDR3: CASRAGGAGINQPQHF
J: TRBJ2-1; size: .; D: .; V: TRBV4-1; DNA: TGCGCCAGCAGCCAAGGGTCGGTTAAGTTCTTC; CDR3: CASSQGSVKFF
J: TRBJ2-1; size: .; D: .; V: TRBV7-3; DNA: TGTGCCAGCAGCTTAAGCCCAGCGGATCCCTACAATGAGCAGTTCTTC; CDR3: CASSLSPADPYNEQFF
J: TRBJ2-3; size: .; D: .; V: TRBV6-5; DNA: TGTGCCAGCCACACAAGTACAGATACGCAGTATTTT; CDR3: CASHTSTDTQYF
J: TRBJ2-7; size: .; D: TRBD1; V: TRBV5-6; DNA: TGTGCCAGCAGCTCTGGGGGGACAGGGGGTTACGAGCAGTACTTC; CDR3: CASSSGGTGGYEQYF
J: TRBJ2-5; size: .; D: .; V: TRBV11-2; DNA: TGTGCCAGCAGCCCTAGCCCCGGACAGCGCGCCATCCCTGGGACCCAGTACTTC; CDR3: CASSPSPGQRAIPGTQYF
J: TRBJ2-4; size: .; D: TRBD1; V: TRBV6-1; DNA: TGTGCCAGCAGAGACAGGGGGCGAAACATTCAGTACTTC; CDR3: CASRDRGRNIQYF